This T cell receptor (beta chain) was retrieved from a study of beta chain features in type 1 diabetes. Study context: Across every sample, 85 million to 120 million sorted cells were examined in total.

This clone was seen only a few times. Of the isolated RNA, all was reverse transcribed, and so the sequenced material was expressed TCRB transcripts. Profiled with immunoSEQ multiplex PCR; TCRdb holds only in-frame clones, not every one. The repertoire holds roughly 450,000 clones, with over 9.5% as singletons. CDR3 length equals 15 residues. In germline, CDR1 is SGHAT, CDR2 FQNNGV. Trimming removed 5 bases from V and 1 base from J, with 12 bases in between. The rearrangement uses TRBV11-2 and TRBJ2-1, with a weak D call TRBD1 (6 bases). The sequenced material came from naive CD4+ T cells from blood. This TCR derives from a woman aged 18-29 years in good health. CDR3 protein: CASSRRGFSYNEQFF. CDR3 in DNA: TGTGCCAGCAGCCGCAGGGGATTTTCCTACAATGAGCAGTTCTTC.